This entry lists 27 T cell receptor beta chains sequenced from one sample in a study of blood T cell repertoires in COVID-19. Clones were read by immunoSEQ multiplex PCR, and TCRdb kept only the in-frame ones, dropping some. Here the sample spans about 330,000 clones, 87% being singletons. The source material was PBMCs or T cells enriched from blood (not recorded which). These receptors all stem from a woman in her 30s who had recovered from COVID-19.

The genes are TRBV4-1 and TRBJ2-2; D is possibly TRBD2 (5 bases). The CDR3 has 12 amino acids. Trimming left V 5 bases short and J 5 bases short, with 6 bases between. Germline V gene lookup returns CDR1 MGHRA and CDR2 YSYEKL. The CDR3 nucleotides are TGCGCCAGCAGCACGGGGACCGGGGAGCTGTTTTTT. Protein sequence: CASSTGTGELFF.

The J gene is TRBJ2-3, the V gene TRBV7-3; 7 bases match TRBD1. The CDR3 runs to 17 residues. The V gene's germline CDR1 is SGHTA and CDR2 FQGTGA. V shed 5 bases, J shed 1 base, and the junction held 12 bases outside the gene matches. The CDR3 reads CASSAHSTGFGTDTQYF. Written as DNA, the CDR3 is TGTGCCAGCAGCGCTCACTCGACAGGGTTCGGCACAGATACGCAGTATTTT. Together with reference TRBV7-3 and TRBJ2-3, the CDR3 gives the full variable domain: GAGVSQTPSNKVTEKGKYVELRCDPISGHTALYWYRQSLGQGPEFLIYFQGTGAADDSGLPNDRFFAVRPEGSVSTLKIQRTERGDSAVYLCASSAHSTGFGTDTQYFGPGTRLTVL.

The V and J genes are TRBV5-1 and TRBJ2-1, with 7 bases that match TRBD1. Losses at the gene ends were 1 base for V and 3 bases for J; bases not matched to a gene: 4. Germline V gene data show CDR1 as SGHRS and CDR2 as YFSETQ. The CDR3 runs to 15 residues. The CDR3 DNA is TGCGCCAGCAGCTTGAATGACAGGGACTACAATGAGCAGTTCTTC. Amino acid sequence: CASSLNDRDYNEQFF.

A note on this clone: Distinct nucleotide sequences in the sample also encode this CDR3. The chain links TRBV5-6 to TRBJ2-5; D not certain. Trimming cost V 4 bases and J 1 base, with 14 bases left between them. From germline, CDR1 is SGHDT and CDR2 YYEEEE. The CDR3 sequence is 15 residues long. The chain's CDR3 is CASSPSPGLQETQYF. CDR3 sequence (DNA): TGTGCCAGCAGCCCAAGCCCAGGCCTCCAAGAGACCCAGTACTTC.

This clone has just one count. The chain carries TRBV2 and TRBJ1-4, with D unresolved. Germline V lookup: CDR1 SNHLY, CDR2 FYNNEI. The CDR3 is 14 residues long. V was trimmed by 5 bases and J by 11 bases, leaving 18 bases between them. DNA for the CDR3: TGTGCCAGCAGTCCGATGGTGCAACGGCGGAAACTGTTTTTT. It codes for CASSPMVQRRKLFF.

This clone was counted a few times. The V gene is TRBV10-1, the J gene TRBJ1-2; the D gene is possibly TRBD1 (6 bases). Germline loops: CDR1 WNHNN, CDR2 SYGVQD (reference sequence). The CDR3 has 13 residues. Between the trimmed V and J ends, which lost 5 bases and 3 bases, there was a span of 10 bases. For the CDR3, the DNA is TGCGCCAGCAGTAACAGGGCGGACTATGGCTACACCTTC. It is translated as CASSNRADYGYTF.

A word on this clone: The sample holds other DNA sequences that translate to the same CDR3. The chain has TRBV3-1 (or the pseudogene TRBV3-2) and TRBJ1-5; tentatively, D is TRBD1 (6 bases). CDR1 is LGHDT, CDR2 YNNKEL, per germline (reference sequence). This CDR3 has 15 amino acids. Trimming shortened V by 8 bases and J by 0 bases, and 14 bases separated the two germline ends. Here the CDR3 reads CASSGGGGSNQPQHF. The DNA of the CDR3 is TGTGCCAGCTCGGGGGGAGGGGGTAGCAATCAGCCCCAGCATTTT.

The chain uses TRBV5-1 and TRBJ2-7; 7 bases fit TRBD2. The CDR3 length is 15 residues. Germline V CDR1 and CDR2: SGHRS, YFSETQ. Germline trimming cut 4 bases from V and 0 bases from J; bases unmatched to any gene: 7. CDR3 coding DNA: TGCGCCAGCAGCCGGGGCGGGGGAAGCTCCTACGAGCAGTACTTC. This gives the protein CASSRGGGSSYEQYF. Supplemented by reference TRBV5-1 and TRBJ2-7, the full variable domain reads KAGVTQTPRYLIKTRGQQVTLSCSPISGHRSVSWYQQTPGQGLQFLFEYFSETQRNKGNFPGRFSGRQFSNSRSEMNVSTLELGDSALYLCASSRGGGSSYEQYFGPGTRLTVT.

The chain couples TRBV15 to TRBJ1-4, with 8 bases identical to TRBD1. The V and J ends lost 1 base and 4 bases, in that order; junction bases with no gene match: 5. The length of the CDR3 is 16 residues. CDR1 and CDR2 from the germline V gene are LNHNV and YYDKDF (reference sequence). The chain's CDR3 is CATSRARTGSNEKLFF. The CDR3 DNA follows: TGTGCCACCAGCAGAGCCCGGACAGGGAGTAATGAAAAACTGTTTTTT.

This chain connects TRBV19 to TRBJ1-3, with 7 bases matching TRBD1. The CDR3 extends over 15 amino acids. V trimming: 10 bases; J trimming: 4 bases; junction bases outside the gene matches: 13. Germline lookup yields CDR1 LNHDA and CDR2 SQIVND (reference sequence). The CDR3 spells CATLDRALRGNTIYF. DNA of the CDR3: TGTGCCACCCTAGACAGGGCCCTAAGGGGAAACACCATATATTTT.

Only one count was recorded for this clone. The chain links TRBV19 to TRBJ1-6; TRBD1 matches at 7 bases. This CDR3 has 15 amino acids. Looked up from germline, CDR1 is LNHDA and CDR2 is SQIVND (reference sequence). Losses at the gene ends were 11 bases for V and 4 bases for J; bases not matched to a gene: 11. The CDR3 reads CASAGQGVYNSPLHF. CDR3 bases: TGTGCCTCCGCGGGGCAGGGGGTTTATAATTCACCCCTCCACTTT.

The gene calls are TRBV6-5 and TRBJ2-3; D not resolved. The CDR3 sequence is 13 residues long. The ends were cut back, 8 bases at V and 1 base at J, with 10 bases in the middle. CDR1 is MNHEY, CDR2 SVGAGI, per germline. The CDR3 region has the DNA TGTGCCAGCTCGGCGGCACGCACAGATACGCAGTATTTT. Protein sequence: CASSAARTDTQYF.

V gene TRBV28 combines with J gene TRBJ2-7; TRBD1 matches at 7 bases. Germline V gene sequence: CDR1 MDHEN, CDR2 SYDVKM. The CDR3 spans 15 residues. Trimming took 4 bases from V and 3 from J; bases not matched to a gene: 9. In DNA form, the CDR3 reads TGTGCCAGCAGTTCGACCCGACAGGGATTCTACGAGCAGTACTTC. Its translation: CASSSTRQGFYEQYF.

The CDR3 reads CASSPRDWTGRTGYTF. In DNA, the CDR3 is TGTGCCAGCAGCCCGAGAGACTGGACAGGGAGGACGGGCTACACCTTC. The V call is TRBV7-9, the J call TRBJ1-2; 8 bases line up with TRBD1. CDR1 SEHNR and CDR2 FQNEAQ come from the germline V gene (reference sequence). J gave up 8 bases and V 5 bases, and 16 bases lay outside the gene matches. The CDR3 has 16 amino acids.

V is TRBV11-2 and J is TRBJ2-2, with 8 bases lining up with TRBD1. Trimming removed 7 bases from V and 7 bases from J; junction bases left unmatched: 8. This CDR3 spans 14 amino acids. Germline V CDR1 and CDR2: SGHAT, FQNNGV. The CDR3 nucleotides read TGTGCCAGCATCGCCGACAGGGGTAACGGGGAGCTGTTTTTT. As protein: CASIADRGNGELFF.

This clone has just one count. The CDR3 region is CASSYRQGAIEQFF. Written as DNA, the CDR3 is TGCGCCAGCAGCTACAGACAGGGAGCCATTGAGCAGTTCTTC. The chain carries TRBV5-1 and TRBJ2-1; 7 bases agree with TRBD1. CDR1 is SGHRS, CDR2 YFSETQ, per germline. Germline trimming cut 3 bases from V and 9 bases from J; bases unmatched to any gene: 9. CDR3 length: 14 residues.

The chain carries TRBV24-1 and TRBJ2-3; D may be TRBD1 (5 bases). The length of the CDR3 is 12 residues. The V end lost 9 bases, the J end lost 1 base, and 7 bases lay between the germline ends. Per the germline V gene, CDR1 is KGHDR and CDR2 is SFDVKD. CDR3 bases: TGTGCCACCTCCAGGGGCACAGATACGCAGTATTTT. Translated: CATSRGTDTQYF.

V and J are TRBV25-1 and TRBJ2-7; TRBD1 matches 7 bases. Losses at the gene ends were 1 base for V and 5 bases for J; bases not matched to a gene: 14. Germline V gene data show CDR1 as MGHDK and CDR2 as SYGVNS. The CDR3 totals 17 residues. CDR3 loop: CASSESRLDRVVNEQYF. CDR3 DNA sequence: TGTGCCAGCAGTGAATCCCGACTTGACAGGGTAGTGAACGAGCAGTACTTC.

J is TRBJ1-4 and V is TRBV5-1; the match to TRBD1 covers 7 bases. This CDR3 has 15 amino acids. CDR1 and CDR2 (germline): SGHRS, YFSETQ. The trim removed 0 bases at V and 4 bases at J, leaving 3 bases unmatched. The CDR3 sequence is CASSLADRDNEKLFF. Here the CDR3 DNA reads TGCGCCAGCAGCTTGGCCGACAGGGATAATGAAAAACTGTTTTTT.

This chain's CDR3 is CAWTRLAYNEQFF. CDR3 nucleotides: TGTGCCTGGACTCGACTAGCGTACAATGAGCAGTTCTTC. The chain employs TRBV30 and TRBJ2-1, with 8 bases identical to TRBD2. The CDR3 is 13 amino acids. V lost 4 bases to trimming and J lost 4 bases; unmatched junction nucleotides: 3. Germline CDR1 reads GTSNPN; CDR2 reads SVGIG (reference sequence).

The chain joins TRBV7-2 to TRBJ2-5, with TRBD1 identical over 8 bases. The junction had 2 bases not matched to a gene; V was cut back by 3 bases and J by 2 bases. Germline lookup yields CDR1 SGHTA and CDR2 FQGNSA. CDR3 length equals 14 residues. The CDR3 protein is CASSFWTGQETQYF. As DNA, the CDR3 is TGTGCCAGCAGCTTCTGGACAGGGCAAGAGACCCAGTACTTC.

The CDR3 DNA is TGTGCCAGTAGAGGAGTACCGGCGTGGTGGTATGGCTACACCTTC. This encodes CASRGVPAWWYGYTF. The chain has TRBV19 and TRBJ1-2; no clear D. CDR1 is LNHDA, CDR2 SQIVND, per germline (reference sequence). V was trimmed by 6 bases and J by 5 bases, leaving 19 bases between them. This CDR3 region has 15 residues.

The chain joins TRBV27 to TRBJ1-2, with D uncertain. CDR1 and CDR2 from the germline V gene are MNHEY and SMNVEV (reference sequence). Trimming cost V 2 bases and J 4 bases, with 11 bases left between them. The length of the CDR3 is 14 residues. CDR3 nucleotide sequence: TGTGCCAGCAGTTTAATACCTCCGAGCTATGGCTACACCTTC. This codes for CASSLIPPSYGYTF.

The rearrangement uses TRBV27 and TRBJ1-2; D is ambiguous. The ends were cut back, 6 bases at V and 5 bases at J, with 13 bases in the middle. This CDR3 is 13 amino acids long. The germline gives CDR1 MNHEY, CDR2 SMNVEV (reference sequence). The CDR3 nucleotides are TGTGCCAGCAGACCCTTTACTGATTATGGCTACACCTTC. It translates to CASRPFTDYGYTF.

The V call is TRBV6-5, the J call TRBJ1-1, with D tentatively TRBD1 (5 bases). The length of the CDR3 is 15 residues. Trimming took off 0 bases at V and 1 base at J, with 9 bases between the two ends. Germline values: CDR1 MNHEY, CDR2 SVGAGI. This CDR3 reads CASSYSAGGNTEAFF. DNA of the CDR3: TGTGCCAGCAGTTACTCCGCCGGGGGGAACACTGAAGCTTTCTTT.

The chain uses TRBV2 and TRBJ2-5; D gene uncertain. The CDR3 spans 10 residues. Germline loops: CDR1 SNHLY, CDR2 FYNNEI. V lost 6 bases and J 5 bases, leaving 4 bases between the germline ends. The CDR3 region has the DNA TGTGCCAGCAGAGAGGAGACCCAGTACTTC. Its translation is CASREETQYF. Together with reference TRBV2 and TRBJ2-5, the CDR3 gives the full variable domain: EPEVTQTPSHQVTQMGQEVILRCVPISNHLYFYWYRQILGQKVEFLVSFYNNEISEKSEIFDDQFSVERPDGSNFTLKIRSTKLEDSAMYFCASREETQYFGPGTRLLVL.

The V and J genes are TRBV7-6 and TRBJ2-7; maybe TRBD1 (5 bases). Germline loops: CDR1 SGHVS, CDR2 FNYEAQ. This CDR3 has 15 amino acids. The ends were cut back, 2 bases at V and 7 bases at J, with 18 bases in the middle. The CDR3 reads CASSLLIGRVEEQYF. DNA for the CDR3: TGTGCCAGCAGCTTACTAATCGGCAGGGTCGAGGAGCAGTACTTC.